Below, one T cell receptor (beta chain) is given with its context. The data are from a study of T cell changes during pregnancy in multiple sclerosis. Some clones are missing from TCRdb's copy, which holds only in-frame ones; the method was immunoSEQ multiplex PCR. The sample has under 45,000 clones; roughly nine tenths are singletons. Per the germline V gene, CDR1 is SGHKS and CDR2 is YYEKEE (reference sequence). V dropped 4 bases and J dropped 4; count of bases not matched to a gene: 11. The CDR3 length is 16 residues. The sample was CD4+ T cells from peripheral blood mononuclear cells, taken in the first trimester of pregnancy. The chain uses TRBV5-5 and TRBJ1-2; 9 bases map to TRBD1. The source is a female donor with multiple sclerosis, enrolled in a pregnancy study. The CDR3 spells CASSAWNRGLSYGYTF. The CDR3 coding sequence is TGTGCCAGCAGCGCGTGGAACAGGGGGCTCAGCTATGGCTACACCTTC.